This record concerns one TCR beta chain sequence. The V segment lost 5 bases and the J segment 5 bases; nucleotides outside the gene matches: 13. Germline V lookup: CDR1 SGHTA, CDR2 FQGNSA. This CDR3 has 17 residues. Using immunoSEQ multiplex PCR, the repertoire was profiled, and TCRdb retains in-frame clones only, with some absent. The table lists 40,000 to 65,000 clones, 86% of them singletons. These data originate in a study of blood T cell repertoires in COVID-19. The wider study: Acute and convalescent COVID-19 specimens originated in the United States, Italy and Spain.

The rearrangement joins TRBV7-2 to TRBJ2-3; the match to TRBD2 covers 10 bases. The TCR originated in a man aged 80 or over with acute or convalescent COVID-19. The sequenced material came from peripheral blood. CDR3 in amino acids: CASSRRRSGGAVDTQYF. The CDR3 coding sequence is TGTGCCAGCAGCCGCAGGAGAAGCGGGGGGGCGGTAGATACGCAGTATTTT.